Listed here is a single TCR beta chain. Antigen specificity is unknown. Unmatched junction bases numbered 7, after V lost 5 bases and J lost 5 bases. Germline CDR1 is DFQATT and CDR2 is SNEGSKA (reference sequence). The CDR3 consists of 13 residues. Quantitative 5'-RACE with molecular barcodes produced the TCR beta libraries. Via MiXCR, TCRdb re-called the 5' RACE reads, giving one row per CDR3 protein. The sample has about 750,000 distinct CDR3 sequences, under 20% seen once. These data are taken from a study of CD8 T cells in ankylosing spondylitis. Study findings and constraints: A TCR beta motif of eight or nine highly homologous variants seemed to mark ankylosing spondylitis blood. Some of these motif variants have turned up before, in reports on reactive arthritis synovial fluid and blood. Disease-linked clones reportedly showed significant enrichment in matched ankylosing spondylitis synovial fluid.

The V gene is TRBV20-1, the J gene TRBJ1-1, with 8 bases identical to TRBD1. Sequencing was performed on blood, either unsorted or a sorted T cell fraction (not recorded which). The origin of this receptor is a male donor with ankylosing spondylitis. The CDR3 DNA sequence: TGCAGTGCTTCTACAGGGGGGCGGACTGAAGCTTTCTTT. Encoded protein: CSASTGGRTEAFF.